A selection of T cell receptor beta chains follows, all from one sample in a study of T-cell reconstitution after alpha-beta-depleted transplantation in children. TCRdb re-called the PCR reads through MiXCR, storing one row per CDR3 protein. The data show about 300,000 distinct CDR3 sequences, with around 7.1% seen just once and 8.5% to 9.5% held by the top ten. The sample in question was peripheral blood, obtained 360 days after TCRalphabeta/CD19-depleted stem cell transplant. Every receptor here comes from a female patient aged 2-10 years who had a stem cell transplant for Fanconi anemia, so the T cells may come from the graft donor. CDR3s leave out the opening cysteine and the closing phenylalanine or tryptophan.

ASSNTLTSVPYNEQF,TRBJ2-1,TRBV18
ASSFELGLGSADTQY,TRBJ2-3,TRBV7-9
ASSDRDRGFTEAF,TRBJ1-1,TRBV7-2
ASSLVQGLFTDTQY,TRBJ2-3,TRBV7-9
ASSPSWGRPYGYT,TRBJ1-2,TRBV7-9
SVDPGEGADTQY,TRBJ2-3,TRBV29-1
SVRQGVEKAF,TRBJ1-1,TRBV29-1
ASSSPLTQNTEAF,TRBJ1-1,TRBV28
ATSAYAEAF,TRBJ1-1,TRBV10-3
ASSGSTGYGYT,TRBJ1-2,TRBV5-6
ASRGPNWQETQY,TRBJ2-5,TRBV25-1
ASSLGGTQY,-,TRBV12-3/TRBV12-4
SARDFFSDGANTEAF,TRBJ1-1,TRBV20-1
ASSFRDFNTGELF,TRBJ2-2,TRBV7-9
ASSPRNVRDAGKETQY,TRBJ2-5,TRBV5-1
SAPLAGNEQF,TRBJ2-1,TRBV20-1
ASSFPGGPGELF,TRBJ2-2,TRBV7-9
ASSFFRQGVLYGYT,TRBJ1-2,TRBV27
ASSHHGTENTGELF,TRBJ2-2,TRBV9
SASKGQQFNYGYT,TRBJ1-2,TRBV20-1
ASSPRGRGNTIY,TRBJ1-3,TRBV28
AISGGRERYQETQY,TRBJ2-5,TRBV10-3
ASSTISEPYNEQF,TRBJ2-1,TRBV7-2
ASNSGTDTQY,TRBJ2-3,TRBV7-9
ASTRGDPSNYGYT,TRBJ1-2,TRBV5-1
ASSLEGGVHTGELF,TRBJ2-2,TRBV5-1
AISESGLAEYNEQF,TRBJ2-1,TRBV10-3
SARVAITDTQY,TRBJ2-3,TRBV20-1
SVEGGQGMNTGELF,TRBJ2-2,TRBV29-1
SARDPGGTDTQY,TRBJ2-3,TRBV20-1
ASSLGQGPIYGYT,TRBJ1-2,TRBV7-9
ASSVDVGQGSYEQF,TRBJ2-1,TRBV9
SAPGLNYGGYT,TRBJ1-2,TRBV20-1
ASSVDGGRAQETQY,TRBJ2-5,TRBV9
SARGDRGRGVTEAF,TRBJ1-1,TRBV20-1
ASSFNYMGLF,TRBJ2-2,TRBV7-8
ASSTGTTIPGELF,TRBJ2-2,TRBV5-1
SVEWAAVNTEAF,TRBJ1-1,TRBV29-1
ASSRRGQGFNSPLH,TRBJ1-6,TRBV5-6
ASSLQGVYEQY,TRBJ2-7,TRBV5-1
ASSKTQGLYNEQF,TRBJ2-1,TRBV28
ASRRDQPTDTQY,TRBJ2-3,TRBV28
ASSFSGIQF,TRBJ2-1,TRBV7-2
SGLEGNQPQH,TRBJ1-5,TRBV20-1
ASSFWVDGGGIYNEQF,TRBJ2-1,TRBV12-3/TRBV12-4
SALGDLILQETQY,TRBJ2-5,TRBV20-1
ASSAEGGFNEQF,TRBJ2-1,TRBV5-1
ASSLANRERYEQY,TRBJ2-7,TRBV7-9
ASSERPGIYGYT,TRBJ1-2,TRBV6-1
ASSPISGRAF,TRBJ1-1,TRBV7-2
ASSQGGWTEAF,TRBJ1-1,TRBV3-1
SASPGHLIEKLF,TRBJ1-4,TRBV20-1
ASSGPLTHGEQY,TRBJ2-7,TRBV5-1